These T cell receptor beta chains were read from a single sample in a study of shared clonotypes between healthy human individuals. Method: immunoSEQ multiplex PCR; TCRdb's copy keeps in-frame clones and lacks some. The table records 1.4 million to 1.5 million clones, 95% to 97% of them present only once. Input material: naive CD4+ T cells sorted from blood. These receptors all come from a man aged 25-45 years in good health. Both conserved end residues are part of each CDR3. A D gene is named only where the DNA matches it firmly.

TRBV10-1	.	TRBJ2-2	CATASAVSTGELFF	TGCGCCACCGCGTCCGCGGTGAGCACCGGGGAGCTGTTTTTT
TRBV5-4	TRBD1	TRBJ2-1	CASSYSGRQGVAYNEQFF	TGTGCCAGCAGCTACTCAGGACGACAGGGAGTTGCCTACAATGAGCAGTTCTTC
TRBV10-2	.	TRBJ2-7	CASRVSSSSYEQYF	TGCGCCAGCAGGGTCTCCTCGAGCTCCTACGAGCAGTACTTC
TRBV27	.	TRBJ1-2	CASTQDNYGYTF	TGTGCCAGCACGCAGGATAACTATGGCTACACCTTC
TRBV5-6	.	TRBJ2-2	CASSSTDRFDGELFF	TGTGCCAGCAGCTCGACAGACAGATTCGACGGGGAGCTGTTTTTT
TRBV5-1	.	TRBJ2-1	CASSLGSVYNEQFF	TGCGCCAGCAGCTTGGGGAGCGTCTACAATGAGCAGTTCTTC
TRBV5-4	.	TRBJ2-5	CASSLFEETQYF	TGTGCCAGCAGCTTGTTTGAGGAGACCCAGTACTTC
TRBV7-2	.	TRBJ2-5	CASSFFMETQYF	TGTGCCAGCAGCTTCTTTATGGAGACCCAGTACTTC
TRBV13	.	TRBJ1-3	CASSSPGPGNTIYF	TGTGCCAGCAGCTCACCAGGGCCTGGAAACACCATATATTTT
TRBV10-1	.	TRBJ2-7	CASKILYEQYF	TGCGCCAGCAAAATACTGTACGAGCAGTACTTC